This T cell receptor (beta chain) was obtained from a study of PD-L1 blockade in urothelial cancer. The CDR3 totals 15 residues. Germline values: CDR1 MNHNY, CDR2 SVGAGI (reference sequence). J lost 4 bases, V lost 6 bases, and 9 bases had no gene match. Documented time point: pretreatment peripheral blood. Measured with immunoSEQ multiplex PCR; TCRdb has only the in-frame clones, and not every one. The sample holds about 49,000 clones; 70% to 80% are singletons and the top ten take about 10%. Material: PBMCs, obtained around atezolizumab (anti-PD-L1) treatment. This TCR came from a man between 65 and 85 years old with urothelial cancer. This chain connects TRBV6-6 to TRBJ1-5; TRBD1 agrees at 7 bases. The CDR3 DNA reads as TGTGCCAGCAGCCACAGGAGGGACAGTAATCAGCCCCAGCATTTT. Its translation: CASSHRRDSNQPQHF.